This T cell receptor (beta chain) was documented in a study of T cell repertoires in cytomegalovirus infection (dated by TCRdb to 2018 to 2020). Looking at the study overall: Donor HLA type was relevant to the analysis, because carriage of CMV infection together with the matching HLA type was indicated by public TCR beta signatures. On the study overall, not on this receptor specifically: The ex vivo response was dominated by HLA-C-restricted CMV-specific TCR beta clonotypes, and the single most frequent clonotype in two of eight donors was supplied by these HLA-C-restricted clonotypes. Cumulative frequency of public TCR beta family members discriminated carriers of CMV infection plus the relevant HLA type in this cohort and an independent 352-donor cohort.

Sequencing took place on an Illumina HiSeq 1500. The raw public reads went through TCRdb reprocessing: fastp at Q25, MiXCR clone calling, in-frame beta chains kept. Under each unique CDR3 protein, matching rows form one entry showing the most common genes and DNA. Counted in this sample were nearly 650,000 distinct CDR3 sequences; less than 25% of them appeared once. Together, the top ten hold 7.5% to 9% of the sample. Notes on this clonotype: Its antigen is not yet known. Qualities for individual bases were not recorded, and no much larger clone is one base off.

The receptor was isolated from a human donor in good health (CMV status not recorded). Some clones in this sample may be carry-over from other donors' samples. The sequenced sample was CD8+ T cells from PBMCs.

The CDR3 protein sequence reads: CASSPSGGGGGRKSQFF. The base sequence is TGTGCCAGCAGTCCCTCGGGCGGGGGAGGGGGCCGAAAGTCGCAGTTCTTC. The V and J segments used are TRBV28 and TRBJ2-1; the D gene is tentatively TRBD1 or TRBD2, each matching 7 bases. Cut back by 5 bases and 12 bases, the V and J ends lie 29 bases apart. The CDR3 contains 17 residues, cysteine and phenylalanine counted. The entry retains the CDR3 DNA only, 51 bases that are in frame from base 1. Via the germline V gene, CDR1 is MDHEN and CDR2 SYDVKM. The CDR3 plus the reference TRBV28 and TRBJ2-1 genes for the other parts give the full variable domain: DVKVTQSSRYLVKRTGEKVFLECVQDMDHENMFWYRQDPGLGLRLIYFSYDVKMKEKGDIPEGYSVSREKKERFSLILESASTNQTSMYLCASSPSGGGGGRKSQFFGPGTRLTVL.